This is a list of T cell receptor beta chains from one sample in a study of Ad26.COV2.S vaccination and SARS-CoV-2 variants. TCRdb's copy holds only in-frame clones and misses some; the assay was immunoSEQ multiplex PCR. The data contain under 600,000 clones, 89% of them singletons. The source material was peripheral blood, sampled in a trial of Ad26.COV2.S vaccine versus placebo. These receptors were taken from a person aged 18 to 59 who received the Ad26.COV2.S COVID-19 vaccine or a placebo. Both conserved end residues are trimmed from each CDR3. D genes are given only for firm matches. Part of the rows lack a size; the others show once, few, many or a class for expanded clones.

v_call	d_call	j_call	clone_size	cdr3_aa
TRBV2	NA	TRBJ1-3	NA	AIGPTSSGNTIY
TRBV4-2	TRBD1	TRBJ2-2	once	ASSPHRGHQNTGELF
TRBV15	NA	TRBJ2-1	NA	ATSREKLVPNEQF
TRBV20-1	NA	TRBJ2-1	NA	SASNARTSYNEQF
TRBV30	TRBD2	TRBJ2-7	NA	AWSRTSGTFNYEQY
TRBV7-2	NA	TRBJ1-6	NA	ASSLVESSPLH
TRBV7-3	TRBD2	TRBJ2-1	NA	ASSDSGGPYNEQF
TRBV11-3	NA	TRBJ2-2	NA	ASSPRSGSGELF
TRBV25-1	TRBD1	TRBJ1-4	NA	ASGRTGDEKLF
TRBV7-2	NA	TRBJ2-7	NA	ASRYPGGNSV
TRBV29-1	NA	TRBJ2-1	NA	SVVGLRDNEQF
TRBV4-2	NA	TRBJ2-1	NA	ASSQTVTQLQSEQF
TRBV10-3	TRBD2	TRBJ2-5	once	AIRGVDSGVGQETQY